A single sample gave rise to the 32 T cell receptor beta chains below, sequenced in a study of blood T cell repertoires in COVID-19. Using immunoSEQ multiplex PCR, the repertoire was profiled, and TCRdb retains in-frame clones only, with some absent. Of some 67,000 clones in the sample, 90% were seen once. Specimen: peripheral blood. The receptors come from a woman aged 18-29 years with acute or convalescent COVID-19.

CDR3 sequence: CASSQVLLADYNEQFF. CDR3 sequence (DNA): TGCGCCAGCAGCCAAGTTTTACTAGCGGACTACAATGAGCAGTTCTTC. The chain combines TRBV4-1 with TRBJ2-1; 8 positions agree with TRBD2. This CDR3 has 16 amino acids. With V trimmed by 1 base and J by 3 bases, 5 bases remained unmatched. Per germline, CDR1 MGHRA and CDR2 YSYEKL.

V gene TRBV7-2 combines with J gene TRBJ2-7, with 10 nucleotides matching TRBD2. This CDR3 comprises 16 residues. V shed 1 base and J 1 base; nucleotides not matched to a gene: 4. The germline V gene encodes CDR1 SGHTA and CDR2 FQGNSA. The chain's CDR3 is CASSLDWTSGSYEQYF. The DNA for the CDR3 is TGTGCCAGCAGCTTAGACTGGACTAGCGGATCCTACGAGCAGTACTTC. The full variable domain, its missing parts supplied by reference TRBV7-2 and TRBJ2-7, is GAGVSQSPSNKVTEKGKDVELRCDPISGHTALYWYRQSLGQGLEFLIYFQGNSAPDKSGLPSDRFSAERTGGSVSTLTIQRTQQEDSAVYLCASSLDWTSGSYEQYFGPGTRLTVT.

The rearrangement uses TRBV2 and TRBJ1-2; TRBD1 might be the D (5 bases). The germline CDR1 and CDR2 sequences are SNHLY and FYNNEI. The CDR3 length is 14 residues. V was clipped by 6 bases and J by 3 bases, with 14 bases between them. In DNA, the CDR3 is TGTGCCAGCAGGGGGGGATTTCAGGACTATGGCTACACCTTC. The encoded protein is CASRGGFQDYGYTF.

The chain recombines TRBV7-2 with TRBJ1-3; a possible D gene is TRBD1 (5 bases). V dropped 4 bases and J dropped 4 bases, with 17 bases sitting between them. CDR1 SGHTA and CDR2 FQGNSA come from the germline V gene. The CDR3 has 16 residues. CDR3 nucleotides: TGTGCCAGCAGCTCCCCATCGGGGGGTTGGGGAAACACCATATATTTT. This gives the protein CASSSPSGGWGNTIYF.

This clone was picked up one time. The chain recombines TRBV5-4 with TRBJ2-1, with 12 bases that match TRBD2. CDR1 is SGHNT, CDR2 YYREEE, per germline (reference sequence). With 1 base clipped from V and 4 bases from J, the junction kept 3 bases outside the gene matches. The CDR3 covers 16 residues. DNA of the CDR3: TGTGCCAGCAGCTTGTGGCTAGCGGGAGGGTACAATGAGCAGTTCTTC. Its translation is CASSLWLAGGYNEQFF.

The chain recombines TRBV2 with TRBJ2-3, with TRBD2 matching over 9 bases. The CDR3 contains 14 residues. Trimming at V came to 8 bases and at J to 2 bases, leaving 5 bases not matched to a gene. CDR1 and CDR2 (germline): SNHLY, FYNNEI. CDR3 nucleotides: TGTGCCAGCGAGCGGGGGGCCTCCACAGATACGCAGTATTTT. Translation: CASERGASTDTQYF.

The chain joins TRBV28 to TRBJ1-1; D remains ambiguous. Trimming took 5 bases from V and 2 from J, leaving 12 bases between them. CDR1 and CDR2 (germline): MDHEN, SYDVKM. The CDR3 covers 14 residues. Here the CDR3 reads CASSPQSSNTEAFF. CDR3 bases: TGTGCCAGCAGTCCACAATCTTCCAACACTGAAGCTTTCTTT.

This chain links TRBV19 with TRBJ1-2; 7 nucleotides match TRBD1. Germline assignment: CDR1 LNHDA and CDR2 SQIVND (reference sequence). The CDR3 has 15 residues. J was trimmed by 5 bases and V by 2 bases; bases with no gene match: 8. The CDR3 DNA reads as TGTGCCAGTAGTATACAGGCAGGGGGTCGGTATGGCTACACCTTC. Translation gives CASSIQAGGRYGYTF.

This chain uses TRBV5-1 with TRBJ1-2, with 9 nucleotides matching TRBD1. This CDR3 contains 16 residues. V lost 2 bases to trimming and J lost 9 bases; unmatched junction nucleotides: 14. CDR1 is SGHRS, CDR2 YFSETQ, per germline. The CDR3 spells CASSLESGTGFVSYTF. The CDR3 DNA reads TGCGCCAGCAGCTTAGAATCCGGGACAGGGTTCGTGAGCTACACCTTC.

This clone was recorded a few times. This chain uses TRBV4-1 with TRBJ2-6; TRBD2 aligns across 9 bases. With 5 bases clipped from V and 0 bases from J, the junction kept 8 bases outside the gene matches. CDR3 length: 18 residues. Germline V gene lookup returns CDR1 MGHRA and CDR2 YSYEKL. DNA for the CDR3: TGCGCCAGCAGCTCGTCGCAAGCGGGGGGCTCTGGGGCCAACGTCCTGACTTTC. Protein sequence: CASSSSQAGGSGANVLTF.

The V call is TRBV7-6, the J call TRBJ1-3; TRBD1 agrees at 12 bases. Unmatched junction bases numbered 5, after V lost 5 bases and J lost 3 bases. The germline CDR1 and CDR2 sequences are SGHVS and FNYEAQ. This CDR3 has 16 amino acids. The CDR3, as DNA: TGTGCCAGCAGCCGTGGGACAGGGGGCTTTGGAAACACCATATATTTT. Translated, it gives CASSRGTGGFGNTIYF.

The V call is TRBV5-6, the J call TRBJ2-1; 11 bases line up with TRBD1. From germline, CDR1 is SGHDT and CDR2 YYEEEE. The J segment lost 4 bases and the V segment lost 4 bases, leaving 4 bases of the junction unmatched. The CDR3 runs 15 residues. CDR3 residues: CASSLDRGPYNEQFF. The CDR3 DNA follows: TGTGCCAGCAGCCTGGACAGGGGGCCTTACAATGAGCAGTTCTTC.

The chain links TRBV5-1 to TRBJ2-5, with D possibly matching TRBD2 (6 bases). Germline V gene sequence: CDR1 SGHRS, CDR2 YFSETQ. V was pared by 3 bases and J by 0 bases, with 12 bases between. The CDR3 has 15 residues. This chain's CDR3 is CASSYSPGDQETQYF. The CDR3 DNA reads TGCGCCAGCAGCTATTCCCCGGGGGACCAAGAGACCCAGTACTTC.

The V and J genes are TRBV6-5 and TRBJ2-5; 8 bases fit TRBD1. CDR1 is MNHEY, CDR2 SVGAGI, per germline. V dropped 6 bases and J dropped 5; count of bases not matched to a gene: 5. This CDR3 contains 13 residues. DNA of the CDR3: TGTGCCAGCAGAGACAGGGGAAGCGAGACCCAGTACTTC. It is translated as CASRDRGSETQYF.

This clone was seen repeatedly, ten times or more. The chain has TRBV6-2 or TRBV6-3 and TRBJ1-2, with D hard to call. Trimming pared 6 bases from V and 0 bases from J, leaving 8 bases between. CDR3 length: 13 amino acids. CDR1 is MNHEY and CDR2 is SVGEGT in the germline V gene. The CDR3, as DNA: TGTGCCAGCAGCCTCGGGACTAACTATGGCTACACCTTC. It encodes CASSLGTNYGYTF.

J is TRBJ1-1 and V is TRBV6-2 or TRBV6-3, with D tentatively TRBD1 (6 bases). The CDR3 totals 12 residues. The germline gives CDR1 MNHEY, CDR2 SVGEGT. V was pared by 4 bases and J by 6 bases, with 9 bases between. The CDR3 DNA is TGTGCCAGCAGTTCACAGGGCGCTGAAGCTTTCTTT. Translated, it gives CASSSQGAEAFF.

The chain uses TRBV4-1 and TRBJ2-3; the match to TRBD2 covers 9 bases. The CDR3 spans 16 residues. CDR1 MGHRA and CDR2 YSYEKL come from the germline V gene. J gave up 2 bases and V 1 base, and 4 bases lay outside the gene matches. CDR3 nucleotides: TGCGCCAGCAGCCAAGCAGCGGGAGGCGCCACAGATACGCAGTATTTT. Its protein is CASSQAAGGATDTQYF.

The J gene is TRBJ2-1, the V gene TRBV12-3 or TRBV12-4; TRBD2 might be the D (5 bases). V dropped 5 bases and J dropped 9 bases, with 14 bases sitting between them. The CDR3 runs 13 residues. The CDR3 DNA sequence: TGTGCCAGCAGTCCTGCGAGGGTTAGTGAGCAGTTCTTC. Its translation is CASSPARVSEQFF.

V usage is TRBV5-1 and J usage is TRBJ1-1; D unresolved. Germline CDR1 and CDR2: SGHRS and YFSETQ. Trimming left V 0 bases short and J 5 bases short, with 11 bases between. The CDR3 is 14 residues long. CDR3 nucleotide sequence: TGCGCCAGCAGCTTGGCCGCGGGGAGGACTGAAGCTTTCTTT. This gives the protein CASSLAAGRTEAFF.

The chain has TRBV19 and TRBJ2-1; TRBD2 aligns across 7 bases. The V gene end was trimmed by 7 bases and the J gene end by 4 bases; junction bases not matched to a gene: 10. This CDR3 has 15 amino acids. Germline V gene sequence: CDR1 LNHDA, CDR2 SQIVND (reference sequence). The CDR3 here is CASNPSSGLYNEQFF. CDR3 coding DNA: TGTGCCAGTAACCCCTCTAGCGGCCTATACAATGAGCAGTTCTTC.

In its sample, this clone was seen a few times. The chain has TRBV18 and TRBJ2-3, with D perhaps matching TRBD1 (6 bases). The germline CDR1 and CDR2 sequences are KGHSH and LQKENI. CDR3 length: 17 amino acids. Trimming removed 1 base from V and 0 bases from J, with 14 bases in between. The CDR3 nucleotides read TGTGCCAGCTCACCACGGGGACAAGGGGGAAGCACAGATACGCAGTATTTT. Its translation: CASSPRGQGGSTDTQYF.

The chain recombines TRBV4-1 with TRBJ2-7; TRBD1 matches at 7 bases. Trimming cost V 8 bases and J 2 bases; bases outside gene matches: 12. The V gene's germline CDR1 is MGHRA and CDR2 YSYEKL. The CDR3 loop spans 15 amino acids. CDR3 residues: CASSDPGTGAYEQYF. DNA for the CDR3: TGCGCCAGCTCCGACCCTGGTACAGGGGCCTACGAGCAGTACTTC.

This clone was found once. The gene calls are TRBV2 and TRBJ1-1; 9 bases agree with TRBD1. V dropped 6 bases and J dropped 0; count of bases not matched to a gene: 5. CDR3 length equals 15 residues. Germline V CDR1 and CDR2: SNHLY, FYNNEI. The CDR3 DNA sequence: TGTGCCAGCAGGGGACAGGGTGGACTGAACACTGAAGCTTTCTTT. It translates to CASRGQGGLNTEAFF.

This clone was seen a handful of times. CDR3 in amino acids: CASSYRTSGLTEQFF. The CDR3 DNA reads TGTGCCAGCAGTTACCGGACTAGCGGGTTAACTGAGCAGTTCTTC. V gene TRBV6-2 or TRBV6-3 combines with J gene TRBJ2-1, with TRBD2 identical over 11 bases. From germline, CDR1 is MNHEY and CDR2 SVGEGT. With V trimmed by 2 bases and J by 9 bases, 6 bases remained unmatched. The CDR3 spans 15 residues.

V and J are TRBV30 and TRBJ1-3, with 8 bases that match TRBD1. CDR3 length equals 15 residues. CDR1 is GTSNPN, CDR2 SVGIG, per germline (reference sequence). Trimming at V came to 3 bases and at J to 1 base, leaving 5 bases not matched to a gene. The CDR3 region has the DNA TGTGCCTGGAGGACGACAGGGGCATCTGGAAACACCATATATTTT. It yields the protein CAWRTTGASGNTIYF.

This chain connects TRBV5-4 to TRBJ2-2; 11 nucleotides match TRBD2. The CDR3 loop spans 17 amino acids. V shed 2 bases, J shed 4 bases, and the junction held 7 bases outside the gene matches. Per the germline V gene, CDR1 is SGHNT and CDR2 is YYREEE (reference sequence). CDR3 sequence (DNA): TGTGCCAGCAGCTTTAATAGCGGGAGGGCCTTCACCGGGGAGCTGTTTTTT. This encodes CASSFNSGRAFTGELFF.

The rearrangement uses TRBV7-9 and TRBJ1-4, with 9 bases lining up with TRBD1. V dropped 5 bases and J dropped 7; count of bases not matched to a gene: 8. Germline-derived CDR1 and CDR2 are SEHNR and FQNEAQ (reference sequence). The CDR3 covers 15 residues. CDR3 DNA sequence: TGTGCCAGCAGCCCGCGGACAGGGGAGGGTGAAAAACTGTTTTTT. Protein: CASSPRTGEGEKLFF.

This sequence joins TRBV5-6 and TRBJ2-3, with 9 positions matching TRBD1. The CDR3 totals 16 residues. With 0 bases clipped from V and 2 bases from J, the junction kept 4 bases outside the gene matches. The V gene's germline CDR1 is SGHDT and CDR2 YYEEEE. The CDR3 region is CASSLVGTGYTDTQYF. CDR3 nucleotides: TGTGCCAGCAGCTTGGTGGGGACAGGGTACACAGATACGCAGTATTTT.

This clone was detected only once. V usage is TRBV18 and J usage is TRBJ2-2, with 8 bases that match TRBD1. With V trimmed by 2 bases and J by 0 bases, 2 bases remained unmatched. The CDR3 contains 16 residues. Germline V gene lookup returns CDR1 KGHSH and CDR2 LQKENI. The CDR3 protein is CASSPSDRANTGELFF. The CDR3 bases are TGTGCCAGCTCACCATCGGACAGGGCGAACACCGGGGAGCTGTTTTTT.

The gene calls are TRBV5-6 and TRBJ2-1, with no clear D. Trimming shortened V by 1 base and J by 9 bases, and 8 bases separated the two germline ends. The germline V gene encodes CDR1 SGHDT and CDR2 YYEEEE. The CDR3 contains 12 residues. CDR3 coding DNA: TGTGCCAGCAGCTTGTCGAGTGGTGAGCAGTTCTTC. Protein sequence: CASSLSSGEQFF.

The chain is built from TRBV3-1 (or the pseudogene TRBV3-2) and TRBJ1-1; D is possibly TRBD1 (5 bases). Germline loops: CDR1 LGHDT, CDR2 YNNKEL (reference sequence). V was cut by 3 bases and J by 1 base, with 9 bases left in between. CDR3 length equals 14 residues. For the CDR3, the DNA is TGTGCCAGCAGCCAGACCGGGGGGAACACTGAAGCTTTCTTT. Protein product: CASSQTGGNTEAFF.

The CDR3 sequence: CASSPPTSGSHEQFF. In nucleotides, the CDR3 is TGTGCCAGCTCACCACCGACTAGCGGGAGCCATGAGCAGTTCTTC. This chain connects TRBV18 to TRBJ2-1, with 12 nucleotides matching TRBD2. J was trimmed by 8 bases and V by 0 bases; bases with no gene match: 2. In germline, CDR1 is KGHSH, CDR2 LQKENI. The CDR3 has 15 residues.